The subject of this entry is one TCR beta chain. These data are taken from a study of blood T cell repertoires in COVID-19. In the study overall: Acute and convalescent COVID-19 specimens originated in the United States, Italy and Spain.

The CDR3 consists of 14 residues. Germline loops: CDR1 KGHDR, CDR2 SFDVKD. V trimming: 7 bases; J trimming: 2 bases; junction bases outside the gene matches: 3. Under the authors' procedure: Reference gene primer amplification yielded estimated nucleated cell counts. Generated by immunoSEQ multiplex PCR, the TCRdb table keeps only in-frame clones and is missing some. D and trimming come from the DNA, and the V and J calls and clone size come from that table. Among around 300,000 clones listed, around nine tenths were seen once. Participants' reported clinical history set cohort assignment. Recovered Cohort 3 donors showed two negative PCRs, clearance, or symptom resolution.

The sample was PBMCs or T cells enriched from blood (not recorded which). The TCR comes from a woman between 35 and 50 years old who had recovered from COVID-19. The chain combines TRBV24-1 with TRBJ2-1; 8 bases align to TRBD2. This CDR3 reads CATSGGGPYNEQFF. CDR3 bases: TGTGCCACCAGCGGGGGGGGCCCCTACAATGAGCAGTTCTTC.